Each of the 6 T cell receptor beta chains below was sequenced from the same sample in a study of shared clonotypes between healthy human individuals. Data came from immunoSEQ multiplex PCR; TCRdb stores just in-frame clones and leaves some out. This table has roughly 1,000,000 clones, about 80% appearing once. What was sequenced was memory CD4+ T cells from PBMCs. Stated subset: CD45RA-negative fraction. Receptors originate from a man aged 18 to 35 in good health. Some clones in this sample may be carry-over from other donors' samples.

The rearrangement uses TRBV5-1 and TRBJ2-6, with 9 bases aligning to TRBD1. CDR1 is SGHRS and CDR2 is YFSETQ in the germline V gene. The CDR3 is 18 residues long. The V segment lost 4 bases and the J segment 2 bases; nucleotides outside the gene matches: 10. The CDR3 nucleotides read TGCGCCAGCAGCACGCTACAGGGGGCGCTAACTGGGGCCAACGTCCTGACTTTC. Residues: CASSTLQGALTGANVLTF.

The CDR3 nucleotides are TGTGCCAGCAGCGCAGGGCCGGAGACCCAGTACTTC. Encoded protein: CASSAGPETQYF. This sequence joins TRBV2 and TRBJ2-5, with a tentative D call TRBD1 (5 bases). Per the germline V gene, CDR1 is SNHLY and CDR2 is FYNNEI. The CDR3 loop spans 12 amino acids. Trimming removed 6 bases from V and 5 bases from J, with 10 bases in between.

In this sample, this clone turned up a few times. J is TRBJ2-2 and V is TRBV7-8, with D unclear. CDR1 and CDR2 (germline): SGHVS, FQNEAQ. Trimming stripped 7 bases from V and 4 bases from J, with 19 bases between. This CDR3 comprises 16 residues. DNA for the CDR3: TGTGCCAGCACCACCTCGTACCTACGTTCCACCGGGGAGCTGTTTTTT. Its protein is CASTTSYLRSTGELFF.

The chain joins TRBV4-1 to TRBJ2-5, with D unresolved. CDR3 size: 12 residues. Trimming cost V 5 bases and J 5 bases, with 9 bases left between them. The germline V gene has CDR1 MGHRA and CDR2 YSYEKL. The CDR3 DNA sequence: TGCGCCAGCAGCTTTGTGAGGGAGACCCAGTACTTC. It specifies CASSFVRETQYF.

The chain employs TRBV25-1 and TRBJ2-5, with D perhaps given as TRBD1 or TRBD2 (5 bases each). V lost 3 bases and J lost 9, with 17 bases in between. Germline-derived CDR1 and CDR2 are MGHDK and SYGVNS. The CDR3 totals 14 residues. CDR3 coding DNA: TGTGCCAGCAGTGAGACTGGGACCGTGGGGGCCCAGTACTTC. Amino acid sequence: CASSETGTVGAQYF.

This rearrangement joins TRBV6-1 to TRBJ2-1; D not certain. The CDR3 totals 12 residues. Germline V gene lookup returns CDR1 MNHNS and CDR2 SASEGT. V was trimmed by 1 base and J by 8 bases, leaving 6 bases between them. CDR3 region: CASSEVGYEQFF. The DNA of the CDR3 is TGTGCCAGCAGTGAAGTCGGCTATGAGCAGTTCTTC.